This T cell receptor beta chain was recovered during a study of technical replicates of blood from several donors. The germline V gene encodes CDR1 SGHTA and CDR2 FQGNSA. The ends lost 3 bases at V and 0 bases at J; junction bases unmatched: 4. The CDR3 is made up of 17 amino acids. Only in-frame clones appear in the TCRdb table, and some are missing; sequencing was by immunoSEQ multiplex PCR. The table shows approximately 53,000 clones, with about 96% occurring only once. Sequencing used T cells isolated from PBMCs. The TCR originated in a human donor in good health. The rearrangement links TRBV7-2 to TRBJ2-1; 11 nucleotides align to TRBD2. The CDR3 sequence is CASSLGLAAFSYNEQFF. DNA for the CDR3: TGTGCCAGCAGCTTGGGACTAGCGGCATTCTCCTACAATGAGCAGTTCTTC.